Listed below are T cell receptor beta chains from one sample, sequenced in a study of cytomegalovirus exposure and HLA in healthy donors. This table comes from immunoSEQ multiplex PCR, and its TCRdb copy is limited to in-frame clones, with some not included. The data contain approximately 110,000 clones, around 80% of them singletons. Sequencing was done on a sample of PBMCs. These receptors were obtained from a woman in her thirties or forties in good health and CMV-seronegative. The CDR3 runs from the conserved cysteine through the conserved F or W. The D gene is left open where the match is weak. A row's size may be missing; if present it is once, few, many or a size class.

TRBJ2-7	TRBD2	few	17	TRBV7-2	CASSWASGSESSYEQYF	TGTGCCAGCAGCTGGGCTAGCGGGAGTGAAAGCTCCTACGAGCAGTACTTC
TRBJ1-1	TRBD1	few	16	TRBV6-5	CASSYTGTGGGTEAFF	TGTGCCAGCAGTTACACGGGAACAGGGGGGGGCACTGAAGCTTTCTTT
TRBJ1-1	TRBD1	NA	15	TRBV28	CASSAGGAGNTEAFF	TGTGCCAGCAGTGCAGGGGGCGCGGGGAACACTGAAGCTTTCTTT
TRBJ2-1	TRBD2	NA	18	TRBV7-9	CSSSYQPGLAGGQNEQFF	TGTTCCAGCAGCTACCAACCCGGACTAGCGGGAGGGCAGAATGAGCAGTTCTTC
TRBJ1-1	NA	NA	13	TRBV28	CASSLTGNTEAFF	TGTGCCAGCAGTTTAACAGGGAACACTGAAGCTTTCTTT
TRBJ1-5	NA	few	14	TRBV7-9	CASSKRQLNQPQHF	TGTGCCAGCAGCAAACGACAGCTGAATCAGCCCCAGCATTTT
TRBJ2-5	TRBD2	few	15	TRBV5-4	CASSLGLAVQETQYF	TGTGCCAGCAGCTTGGGACTAGCAGTCCAAGAGACCCAGTACTTC
TRBJ1-1	NA	NA	15	TRBV19	CASIRGLAQNTEAFF	TGTGCCAGTATCAGGGGCCTGGCCCAGAACACTGAAGCTTTCTTT
TRBJ1-2	TRBD1	NA	14	TRBV10-3	CAIMSGGNEGGYTF	TGTGCCATCATGTCAGGGGGTAATGAAGGTGGCTACACCTTC
TRBJ2-2	TRBD1	NA	17	TRBV28	CASRPSPGQGVPGELFF	TGTGCCAGCAGACCCTCGCCTGGACAGGGGGTGCCCGGGGAGCTGTTTTTT
TRBJ2-3	TRBD2	NA	15	TRBV28	CASSLSGSRTDTQYF	TGTGCCAGCAGCCTTAGCGGGAGTCGCACAGATACGCAGTATTTT
TRBJ2-3	NA	few	14	TRBV27	CASSLSGSTDTQYF	TGTGCCAGCAGTTTGTCGGGTTCGACAGATACGCAGTATTTT
TRBJ1-2	TRBD1	NA	20	TRBV27	CASSLSLEPRDRGTNYGYTF	TGTGCCAGCAGTTTATCCCTTGAGCCCCGGGACAGGGGGACTAACTATGGCTACACCTTC
TRBJ2-7	NA	NA	14	TRBV7-2	CASSLFRGAYEQYF	TGTGCCAGCAGCTTATTCAGGGGCGCCTACGAGCAGTACTTC
TRBJ2-5	NA	few	15	TRBV2	CASLPPAALRGTQYF	TGTGCCAGCCTCCCCCCGGCGGCCCTAAGGGGGACCCAGTACTTC
TRBJ2-1	NA	NA	14	TRBV4-3	CASSQAPGSSEQFF	TGCGCCAGCAGCCAGGCTCCGGGGTCCAGTGAGCAGTTCTTC
TRBJ1-1	NA	NA	14	TRBV28	CASSFPPRDTPPFF	TGTGCCAGCAGTTTCCCCCCCAGGGACACGCCCCCTTTCTTT
TRBJ2-1	NA	NA	17	TRBV12-5	CASGLGRGAASYNEQFF	TGTGCTAGTGGTTTGGGCCGGGGGGCGGCCTCCTACAATGAGCAGTTCTTC
TRBJ1-6	NA	NA	15	TRBV6-5	CASSYGSGGVSPLHF	TGTGCCAGCAGTTACGGGTCGGGGGGGGTATCACCCCTCCACTTT
TRBJ2-5	TRBD1	NA	13	TRBV6-1	CASRRGLQETQYF	TGTGCCAGCAGGAGGGGGCTCCAAGAGACCCAGTACTTC
TRBJ2-5	TRBD1	NA	15	TRBV18	CASSPRTGVQETQYF	TGTGCCAGCTCACCCCGGACAGGGGTACAAGAGACCCAGTACTTC
TRBJ2-5	TRBD1	NA	16	TRBV7-2	CASSKRQGSRQETQYF	TGTGCCAGCAGCAAGCGACAGGGGTCTCGACAAGAGACCCAGTACTTC
TRBJ2-3	NA	NA	16	TRBV5-6	CASSWVGGVSTDTQYF	TGTGCCAGCAGCTGGGTGGGCGGGGTGAGCACAGATACGCAGTATTTT
TRBJ1-1	NA	NA	14	TRBV29-1	CSATVQSFRTEAFF	TGCAGCGCGACAGTCCAGAGTTTTAGGACTGAAGCTTTCTTT
TRBJ1-2	TRBD1	NA	15	TRBV28	CASTRGTAINYGYTF	TGTGCCAGCACCAGGGGGACAGCGATTAACTATGGCTACACCTTC
TRBJ1-5	NA	NA	14	TRBV15	CATSEGRSGQPQHF	TGTGCCACCAGCGAAGGAAGGTCGGGTCAGCCCCAGCATTTT
TRBJ1-5	NA	NA	13	TRBV18	CASSPSRDQPQHF	TGTGCCAGCTCACCGTCCCGAGATCAGCCCCAGCATTTT
TRBJ1-1	NA	NA	13	TRBV15	CATSNGLNTEAFF	TGTGCCACCAGCAATGGCCTGAACACTGAAGCTTTCTTT
TRBJ2-7	TRBD2	NA	14	TRBV5-1	CASSLVAGGGEQYF	TGCGCCAGCAGCTTGGTAGCGGGAGGGGGCGAGCAGTACTTC
TRBJ1-1	NA	NA	15	TRBV5-6	CASSGGGGAPTEAFF	TGTGCCAGCAGCGGGGGAGGAGGGGCGCCCACTGAAGCTTTCTTT
TRBJ2-1	NA	NA	15	TRBV27	CASSLTGYPYNEQFF	TGTGCCAGCAGTTTAACAGGGTACCCCTACAATGAGCAGTTCTTC
TRBJ2-3	TRBD2	NA	16	TRBV4-2	CASSQNIGASGDTQYF	TGTGCCAGCAGCCAAAATATTGGGGCTAGCGGGGATACGCAGTATTTT
TRBJ2-2	TRBD2	NA	13	TRBV30	CAWTNGGVGELFF	TGTGCCTGGACTAACGGGGGGGTCGGGGAGCTGTTTTTT
TRBJ1-1	NA	NA	12	TRBV7-9	CASSVQGDEAFF	TGTGCCAGCAGCGTCCAGGGCGATGAAGCTTTCTTT